This TCR beta chain is drawn from a study of blood T cells in healthy people across ages. As for this clonotype: Its antigen remains unidentified.

Primers used in a second PCR of roughly 7 to 12 cycles were a sample-barcoded 5' primer and a J-beta primer mix. Each cDNA molecule was tagged by a template-switch adaptor that had 12 random nucleotides. TCRdb re-analysed the 5' RACE reads in MiXCR, keeping a single row per CDR3 protein. This sample has approximately 1,700,000 distinct CDR3 sequences; roughly two fifths occur once, and the top ten carry about 23%. Every donor gave roughly 9.2 milliliters of peripheral blood. CDR1 is SGHVS, CDR2 FNYEAQ, per germline. With 8 bases removed from V and 1 base from J, the gap between germline ends came to 20 bases. The CDR3 is made up of 16 amino acids. Study-level findings and limits: A roughly linear fall in TCR beta diversity per million T cells was seen with increasing age. Both higher diversity and more naive CD4+ cells marked long-lived donors when set against aged donors.

This clonotype was sampled from a human donor in good health. The chain joins TRBV7-6 to TRBJ2-5, with D perhaps assigned TRBD1 or TRBD2 (5 bases each). Sequenced: blood. The DNA of the CDR3 is TGTGCCAGCGGCCCCCATATAGGGGAGCGCCAAGAGACCCAGTACTTC. Translated, it gives CASGPHIGERQETQYF.